These 14 T cell receptor beta chains were all obtained from the same sample, sequenced in a study of T-cell reconstitution after alpha-beta-depleted transplantation in children. Unique molecular identifiers were used in preparing the TCRbeta library. TCRdb itself ran the PCR reads through MiXCR, one entry per CDR3 protein. This sample has more than 40,000 distinct CDR3 sequences, with roughly 52% found just once. The source material was peripheral blood, sampled before TCRalphabeta/CD19-depleted stem cell transplant. The receptors shown here come from a boy younger than two with SCID, due to receive a stem cell transplant.

In this sample, this clonotype turned up once. In nucleotides, the CDR3 is TGTGCCAGCAGGACGATTGGGAGTGGACCCGCGGTTCTCGATACGCAGTATTTT. It yields the protein CASRTIGSGPAVLDTQYF. The J gene is TRBJ2-3, the V gene TRBV6-1; weak D call: TRBD2 (5 bases). Germline values: CDR1 MNHNS, CDR2 SASEGT. V was shortened by 6 bases and J by 6 bases, with 28 bases between the two germline ends. This CDR3 region has 18 residues.

V gene TRBV20-1 combines with J gene TRBJ2-5, with TRBD2 identical over 11 bases. The CDR3 runs 19 residues. Germline assignment: CDR1 DFQATT and CDR2 SNEGSKA (reference sequence). Losses at the gene ends were 6 bases for V and 3 bases for J; bases not matched to a gene: 21. The CDR3 DNA reads TGCAGTGCCCCCCGGACTAGCGGGTCCCACCAACTGTTTGAAGAGACCCAGTACTTC. It is translated as CSAPRTSGSHQLFEETQYF.

This rearrangement joins TRBV7-2 to TRBJ2-7; D call uncertain. The CDR3 is made up of 15 amino acids. Looked up from germline, CDR1 is SGHTA and CDR2 is FQGNSA. Trimming removed 5 bases from V and 5 bases from J, with 19 bases in between. DNA for the CDR3: TGTGCCAGCAGCCCCAGAGCCCCGCCTCCCAACGAGCAGTACTTC. This sequence encodes CASSPRAPPPNEQYF.

This clonotype was seen a handful of times. This rearrangement joins TRBV6-5 to TRBJ1-5, with 8 bases aligning to TRBD1. Looked up from germline, CDR1 is MNHEY and CDR2 is SVGAGI. The CDR3 consists of 13 residues. The trim removed 4 bases at V and 5 bases at J, leaving 1 base unmatched. The CDR3 spells CASSSTGDQPQHF. The DNA for the CDR3 is TGTGCCAGCAGTTCGACAGGGGATCAGCCCCAGCATTTT.

The chain employs TRBV20-1 and TRBJ1-5; D not resolved. Trimming removed 4 bases at V and 7 bases at J, with 11 bases between. Germline assignment: CDR1 DFQATT and CDR2 SNEGSKA (reference sequence). The length of the CDR3 is 12 residues. CDR3 sequence reads: CSANDLGQPQHF. The DNA for the CDR3 is TGCAGTGCTAATGATCTTGGACAGCCCCAGCATTTT.

In its sample, this clonotype was seen a few times. The chain combines TRBV6-1 with TRBJ1-5, with D perhaps matching TRBD1 (5 bases). The V gene's germline CDR1 is MNHNS and CDR2 SASEGT. The CDR3 runs to 15 residues. V was trimmed by 7 bases and J by 0 bases, leaving 13 bases between them. The CDR3 region is CASTPGQVSNQPQHF. CDR3 nucleotides: TGTGCCAGCACTCCGGGGCAGGTTAGCAATCAGCCCCAGCATTTT.

The rearrangement links TRBV20-1 to TRBJ2-7; the D is unclear. CDR1 is DFQATT, CDR2 SNEGSKA, per germline (reference sequence). The CDR3 has 13 amino acids. Trimming removed 5 bases from V and 0 bases from J, with 11 bases in between. The CDR3 protein is CSAAGPSSYEQYF. In nucleotides, the CDR3 is TGCAGTGCTGCCGGACCGTCCTCCTACGAGCAGTACTTC.

To note about this clonotype: This may be a read error, as it is one base from a much larger clone. This sequence joins TRBV12-3 or TRBV12-4 and TRBJ2-7, with D maybe TRBD1 (6 bases). The CDR3 runs to 16 residues. V was pared by 0 bases and J by 5 bases, with 17 bases between. In nucleotides, the CDR3 is TGTGCCAGCAGTTTAGCCTCCGGGACACCTGCCCACGAGCAGTACTTC. Translating gives CASSLASGTPAHEQYF.

The gene calls are TRBV28 and TRBJ1-5, with D tentatively TRBD1 (6 bases). Per the germline V gene, CDR1 is MDHEN and CDR2 is SYDVKM. V dropped 5 bases and J dropped 1 base, with 12 bases sitting between them. The CDR3 length is 15 residues. The CDR3 is CASSTTGWSNQPQHF. CDR3 coding DNA: TGTGCCAGCAGTACTACAGGGTGGAGCAATCAGCCCCAGCATTTT.

In this sample, this clonotype turned up once. This chain joins TRBV4-1 and TRBJ1-5, with D perhaps TRBD1 (5 bases). Trimming shortened V by 1 base and J by 2 bases, and 12 bases separated the two germline ends. The CDR3 is 16 residues long. Germline V gives CDR1 MGHRA, CDR2 YSYEKL. CDR3 in amino acids: CASSQGDLGGNQPQHF. CDR3 DNA: TGCGCCAGCAGCCAAGGGGACTTAGGGGGCAATCAGCCCCAGCATTTT.

CDR3 sequence reads: CASSPAPGYHETQYF. In nucleotides, the CDR3 is TGTGCCAGCAGCCCAGCCCCAGGGTATCATGAGACCCAGTACTTC. The rearrangement joins TRBV4-2 to TRBJ2-5; D is possibly TRBD1 (5 bases). The CDR3 contains 15 residues. V gave up 4 bases and J gave up 5 bases, with 17 bases separating them. Germline V gene sequence: CDR1 LGHNA, CDR2 YNFKEQ.

The V gene is TRBV20-1, the J gene TRBJ2-5; perhaps D is TRBD1 or TRBD2 (5 bases each). The CDR3 is 15 residues long. In germline, CDR1 is DFQATT, CDR2 SNEGSKA (reference sequence). The germline V and J ends were trimmed by 1 base and 1 base, with 13 bases remaining between them. The CDR3 coding sequence is TGCAGTGCTAGAGCCATCTTGAGGGGCCAAGAGACCCAGTACTTC. It encodes CSARAILRGQETQYF.

This rearrangement joins TRBV27 to TRBJ2-7, with D unclear. V gave up 3 bases and J gave up 2 bases, with 11 bases separating them. This CDR3 spans 14 amino acids. Germline V lookup: CDR1 MNHEY, CDR2 SMNVEV (reference sequence). The CDR3 sequence is CASSFSDATYEQYF. The CDR3 DNA is TGTGCCAGCAGTTTCTCCGACGCAACCTACGAGCAGTACTTC.

This clonotype was seen repeatedly, ten times or more. The genes are TRBV15 and TRBJ2-5; D possibly uses TRBD1 or TRBD2 (6 bases each). The length of the CDR3 is 16 residues. Germline V gene lookup returns CDR1 LNHNV and CDR2 YYDKDF (reference sequence). V was shortened by 0 bases and J by 5 bases, with 16 bases between the two germline ends. CDR3 loop: CATSRESGRGGETQYF. Written as DNA, the CDR3 is TGTGCCACCAGCAGAGAGTCAGGCAGGGGAGGCGAGACCCAGTACTTC.